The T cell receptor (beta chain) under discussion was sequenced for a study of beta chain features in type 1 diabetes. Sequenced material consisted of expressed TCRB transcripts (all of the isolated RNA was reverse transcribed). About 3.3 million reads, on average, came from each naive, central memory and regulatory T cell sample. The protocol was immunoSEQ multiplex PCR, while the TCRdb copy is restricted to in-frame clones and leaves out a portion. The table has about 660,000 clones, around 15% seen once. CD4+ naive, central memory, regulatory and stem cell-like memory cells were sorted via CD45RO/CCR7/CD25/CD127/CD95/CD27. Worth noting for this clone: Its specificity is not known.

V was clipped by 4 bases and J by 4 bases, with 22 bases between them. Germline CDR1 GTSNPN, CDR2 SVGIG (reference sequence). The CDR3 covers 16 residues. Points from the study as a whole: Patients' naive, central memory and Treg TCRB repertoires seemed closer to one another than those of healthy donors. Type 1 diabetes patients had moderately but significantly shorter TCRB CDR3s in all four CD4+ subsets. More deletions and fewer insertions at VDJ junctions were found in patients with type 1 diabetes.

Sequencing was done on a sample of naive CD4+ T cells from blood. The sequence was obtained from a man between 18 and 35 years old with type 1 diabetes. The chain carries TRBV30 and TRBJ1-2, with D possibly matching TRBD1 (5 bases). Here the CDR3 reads CAWNRGSGLGPYGYTF. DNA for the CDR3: TGTGCCTGGAATCGGGGCAGCGGGCTTGGGCCCTATGGCTACACCTTC.